This entry describes one T cell receptor beta chain. Mismatch with germline at one junction end may stem from a read error. This entry is derived from a study of identical twins' blood T cells. This CDR3 comprises 13 residues. CDR1 MDHEN and CDR2 SYDVKM come from the germline V gene. A single record per CDR3 protein comes from TCRdb applying MiXCR to the 5' RACE reads. The sample holds 300,000 to 450,000 distinct CDR3 sequences, roughly 30% seen once. Sequencing was performed on PBMCs. The source is a woman between 18 and 49 years old in good health. V usage is TRBV28 and J usage is TRBJ1-2, with TRBD1 matching 8 bases. CDR3 residues: CTSSDRANSGYTF. The CDR3 nucleotides read TGTACCAGCTCGGACAGGGCAAATAGTGGCTACACCTTC.